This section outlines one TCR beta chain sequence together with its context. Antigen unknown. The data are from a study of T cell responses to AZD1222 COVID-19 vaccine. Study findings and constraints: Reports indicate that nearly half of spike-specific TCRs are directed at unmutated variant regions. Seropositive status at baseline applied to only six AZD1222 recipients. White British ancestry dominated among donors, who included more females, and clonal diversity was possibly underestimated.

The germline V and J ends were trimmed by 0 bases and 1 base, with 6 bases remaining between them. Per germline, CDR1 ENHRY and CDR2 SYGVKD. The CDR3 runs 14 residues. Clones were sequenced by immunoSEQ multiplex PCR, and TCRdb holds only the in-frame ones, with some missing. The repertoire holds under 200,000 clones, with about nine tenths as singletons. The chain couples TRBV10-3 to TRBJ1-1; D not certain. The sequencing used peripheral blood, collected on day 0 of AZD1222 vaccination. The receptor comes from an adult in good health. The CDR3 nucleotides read TGTGCCATCAGTGAGTCTGGTCAGAACACTGAAGCTTTCTTT. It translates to CAISESGQNTEAFF.